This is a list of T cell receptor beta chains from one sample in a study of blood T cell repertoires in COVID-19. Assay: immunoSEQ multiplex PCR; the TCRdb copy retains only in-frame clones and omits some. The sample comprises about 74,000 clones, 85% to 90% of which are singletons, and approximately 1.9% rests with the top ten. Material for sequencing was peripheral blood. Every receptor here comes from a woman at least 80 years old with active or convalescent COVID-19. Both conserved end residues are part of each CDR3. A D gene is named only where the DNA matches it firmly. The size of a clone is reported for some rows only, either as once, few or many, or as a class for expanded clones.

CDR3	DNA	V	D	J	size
CASSEASTRGNQPQHF	TGTGCCAGTAGTGAGGCTTCAACGCGCGGCAATCAGCCCCAGCATTTT	TRBV19	NA	TRBJ1-5	NA
CASSQETSGYETQYF	TGCGCCAGCAGCCAAGAGACTAGCGGGTACGAGACCCAGTACTTC	TRBV4-1	TRBD2	TRBJ2-5	NA
CASSPYGYTF	TGTGCCAGCAGTCCATATGGCTACACCTTC	TRBV2	NA	TRBJ1-2	NA
CASSLVSSLWNSPLHF	TGTGCCAGCAGCTTAGTGTCGAGTCTCTGGAATTCACCCCTCCACTTT	TRBV11-2	NA	TRBJ1-6	NA
CASSLGRLAGGWNTGELFF	TGTGCCAGCAGCTTGGGCCGACTAGCGGGAGGATGGAACACCGGGGAGCTGTTTTTT	TRBV11-3	TRBD2	TRBJ2-2	NA
CASSPLRSNTGELFF	TGTGCCAGCTCACCACTGCGATCGAACACCGGGGAGCTGTTTTTT	TRBV18	NA	TRBJ2-2	NA
CAIRNDSYEQYF	TGTGCCATCAGGAACGACAGTTACGAGCAGTACTTC	TRBV10-3	NA	TRBJ2-7	NA
CATRGRDAYAEQFF	TGTGCCACCAGAGGGCGGGACGCCTACGCTGAGCAGTTCTTC	TRBV15	NA	TRBJ2-1	NA
CASSQEERLAGANVLTF	TGTGCCAGCAGCCAAGAGGAAAGACTGGCTGGGGCCAACGTCCTGACTTTC	TRBV3-1/TRBV3-2	NA	TRBJ2-6	NA
CASAGQGIRGQPQHF	TGTGCCAGTGCAGGCCAGGGTATTAGGGGTCAGCCCCAGCATTTT	TRBV19	NA	TRBJ1-5	once
CASSIYRGTNEKLFF	TGTGCCAGTAGTATCTACAGGGGGACTAATGAAAAACTGTTTTTT	TRBV19	TRBD1	TRBJ1-4	NA
CASSVGGTGNTIYF	TGTGCCAGCAGCGTCGGGGGAACTGGAAACACCATATATTTT	TRBV7-7	NA	TRBJ1-3	NA
CASTTAVAGGSYEQYF	NA	TRBV21-1	NA	TRBJ2-7	NA
CASSSWGVHYEQYF	TGTGCCAGCAGTTCTTGGGGCGTACACTACGAGCAGTACTTC	TRBV13	NA	TRBJ2-7	NA